Listed below are T cell receptor beta chains from one sample, sequenced in a study of vaccination effects on CD4 cells after COVID-19. These receptors' targets are unknown. The assay was immunoSEQ multiplex PCR, and TCRdb's table has in-frame clones only and misses some. The sample lists around 79,000 clones, around 76% occurring once. The sample was CD4+ T cells from PBMCs cultured with HCoV-229E spike peptides, taken before COVID-19 vaccination. The source is a human donor who received a COVID-19 vaccine. The CDR3 runs from the conserved cysteine through the conserved F or W. D genes are given only for firm matches. Size values are once, few and many counts, or a class for expanded clones, and some rows have none.

CDR3 protein | CDR3 DNA | J gene | CDR3 length | clone size | V gene | D gene
CSASKGLNTEAFF | TGCAGTGCTAGTAAGGGGCTGAACACTGAAGCTTTCTTT | TRBJ1-1 | 13 | - | TRBV20-1 | -
CASSSRTGGSETQYF | TGCGCCAGCAGCTCCCGGACAGGGGGCTCCGAGACCCAGTACTTC | TRBJ2-5 | 15 | - | TRBV5-1 | TRBD1
CASRTGVGNTIYF | TGTGCCAGCAGGACAGGGGTTGGAAACACCATATATTTT | TRBJ1-3 | 13 | - | TRBV6-5 | TRBD1
CATSRDLTANTGELFF | TGTGCCACCAGCAGAGATCTAACAGCGAACACCGGGGAGCTGTTTTTT | TRBJ2-2 | 16 | once | TRBV15 | -
CASSTGQGSYGYTF | TGTGCCAGCAGTACCGGACAGGGGTCCTATGGCTACACCTTC | TRBJ1-2 | 14 | - | TRBV25-1 | TRBD1
CASSAYQGTGGYGYTF | TGTGCCAGCAGCGCTTATCAGGGGACGGGAGGCTATGGCTACACCTTC | TRBJ1-2 | 16 | - | TRBV9 | -
CAHSASGTGELFF | TGTGCCCACAGCGCTTCTGGCACCGGGGAGCTGTTTTTT | TRBJ2-2 | 13 | once | TRBV6-5 | -
CASSLGGTSGYNEQFF | TGTGCCAGCAGCTTGGGGGGGACTAGTGGATACAATGAGCAGTTCTTC | TRBJ2-1 | 16 | - | TRBV5-4 | TRBD2
CASSYGTDSRVHF | TGTGCCAGCAGTTACGGTACCGACTCCCGGGTCCACTTT | TRBJ1-6 | 13 | - | TRBV6-6 | -
CASSGGSYNEQFF | TGTGCCAGCAGCGGGGGCTCCTACAATGAGCAGTTCTTC | TRBJ2-1 | 13 | - | TRBV9 | -
CASRHGTLNYGYTF | TGTGCCAGCAGGCACGGGACACTAAACTATGGCTACACCTTC | TRBJ1-2 | 14 | - | TRBV6-5 | -
CASSLGGTTYNEQFF | TGTGCCAGCAGCTTAGGCGGGACTACCTACAATGAGCAGTTCTTC | TRBJ2-1 | 15 | - | TRBV7-2 | TRBD2
CASSQVSRTKETQYF | TGCGCCAGCAGCCAAGTAAGTAGGACTAAAGAGACCCAGTACTTC | TRBJ2-5 | 15 | - | TRBV4-1 | -
CASSLPDRGDTEAFF | TGCGCCAGCAGCTTACCGGACAGGGGGGACACTGAAGCTTTCTTT | TRBJ1-1 | 15 | - | TRBV5-1 | TRBD1
CASSRTSGSANTGELFF | TGTGCCAGCAGTCGTACTTCAGGGTCCGCGAACACCGGGGAGCTGTTTTTT | TRBJ2-2 | 17 | - | TRBV3-1/TRBV3-2 | -
CASSPDRVETQYF | TGTGCCAGCAGCCCCGACAGGGTGGAGACCCAGTACTTC | TRBJ2-5 | 13 | - | TRBV7-2 | TRBD1
CASCDRYSNQPQHF | TGTGCCAGTTGCGACAGGTATAGCAATCAGCCCCAGCATTTT | TRBJ1-5 | 14 | - | TRBV19 | -
CASSIEGDAKNIQYF | TGTGCCAGTAGTATAGAAGGGGACGCCAAAAACATTCAGTACTTC | TRBJ2-4 | 15 | - | TRBV19 | -
CASSDTGLATYNEQFF | TGTGCCAGCAGCGACACGGGACTAGCGACATACAATGAGCAGTTCTTC | TRBJ2-1 | 16 | - | TRBV21-1 | -
CASSPGRGASNEQFF | TGTGCCAGCAGTCCGGGGCGGGGGGCCTCCAATGAGCAGTTCTTC | TRBJ2-1 | 15 | once | TRBV6-5 | TRBD2
CSVERDRNMNTEAFF | TGCAGCGTTGAAAGGGACAGGAATATGAACACTGAAGCTTTCTTT | TRBJ1-1 | 15 | - | TRBV29-1 | TRBD1
CASSYSGYTEAFF | TGTGCCAGCAGTTACTCAGGGTACACTGAAGCTTTCTTT | TRBJ1-1 | 13 | few | TRBV6-6 | -